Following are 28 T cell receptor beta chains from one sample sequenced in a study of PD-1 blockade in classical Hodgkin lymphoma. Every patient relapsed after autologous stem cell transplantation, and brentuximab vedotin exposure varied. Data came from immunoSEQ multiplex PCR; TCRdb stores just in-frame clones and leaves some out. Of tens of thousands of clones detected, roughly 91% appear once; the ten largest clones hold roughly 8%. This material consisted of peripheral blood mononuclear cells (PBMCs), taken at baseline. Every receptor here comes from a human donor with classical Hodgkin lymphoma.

As DNA, the CDR3 is TGCGCCAGCAGCTTGGAGGGACTTATAAACACCGGGGAGCTGTTTTTT. It codes for CASSLEGLINTGELFF. The chain uses TRBV5-1 and TRBJ2-2, with a possible D match to TRBD2 (6 bases). The CDR3 has 16 amino acids. V was pared by 0 bases and J by 2 bases, with 11 bases between. CDR1 is SGHRS, CDR2 YFSETQ, per germline.

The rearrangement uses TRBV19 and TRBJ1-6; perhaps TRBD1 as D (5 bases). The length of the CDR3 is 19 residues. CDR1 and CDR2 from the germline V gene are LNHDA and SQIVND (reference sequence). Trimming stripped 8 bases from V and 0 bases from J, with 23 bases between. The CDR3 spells CASGKGLATYSSYNSPLHF. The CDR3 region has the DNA TGTGCCAGTGGGAAGGGGCTTGCTACTTACAGCTCCTATAATTCACCCCTCCACTTT.

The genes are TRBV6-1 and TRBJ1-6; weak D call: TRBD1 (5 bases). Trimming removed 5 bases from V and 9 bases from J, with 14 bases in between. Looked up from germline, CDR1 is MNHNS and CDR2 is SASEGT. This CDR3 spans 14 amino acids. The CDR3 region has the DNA TGTGCCAGCAGTCGGGACGGGTTAAGTTCACCCCTCCACTTT. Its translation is CASSRDGLSSPLHF.

In nucleotides, the CDR3 is TGTGCCAGTAGTATAAGGCTAGCCCTCCTAGAGACCCAGTACTTC. The encoded protein is CASSIRLALLETQYF. The chain combines TRBV19 with TRBJ2-5; D may be TRBD2 (5 bases). The CDR3 contains 15 residues. Germline values: CDR1 LNHDA, CDR2 SQIVND (reference sequence). V was shortened by 2 bases and J by 4 bases, with 14 bases between the two germline ends.

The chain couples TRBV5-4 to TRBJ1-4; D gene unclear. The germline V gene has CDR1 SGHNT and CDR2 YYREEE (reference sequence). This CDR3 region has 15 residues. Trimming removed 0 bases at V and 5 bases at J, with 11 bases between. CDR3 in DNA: TGTGCCAGCAGCTTGGGCGCCCAGACAAATGAAAAACTGTTTTTT. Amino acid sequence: CASSLGAQTNEKLFF.

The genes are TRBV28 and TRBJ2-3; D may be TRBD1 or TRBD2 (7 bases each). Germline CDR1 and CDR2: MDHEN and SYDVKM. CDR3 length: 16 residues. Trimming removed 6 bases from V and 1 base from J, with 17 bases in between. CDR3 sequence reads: CASSPRGGWGTDTQYF. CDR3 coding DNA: TGTGCCAGCAGCCCCAGGGGGGGCTGGGGCACAGATACGCAGTATTTT.

The CDR3 DNA is TGTGCCAGCAGTGAAGGGAGGACAGGCTACCCCCCAGATACGCAGTATTTT. Translating it yields CASSEGRTGYPPDTQYF. The chain couples TRBV25-1 to TRBJ2-3; D is possibly TRBD1 (7 bases). Deletions cut 2 bases from V and 4 bases from J, with 19 bases between. The CDR3 is made up of 17 amino acids. Germline V CDR1 and CDR2: MGHDK, SYGVNS.

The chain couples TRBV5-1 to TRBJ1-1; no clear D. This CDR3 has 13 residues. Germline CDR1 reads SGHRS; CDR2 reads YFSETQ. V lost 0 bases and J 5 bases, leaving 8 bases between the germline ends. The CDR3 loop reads CASSLAGETEAFF. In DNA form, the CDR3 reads TGCGCCAGCAGCTTGGCCGGGGAAACTGAAGCTTTCTTT.

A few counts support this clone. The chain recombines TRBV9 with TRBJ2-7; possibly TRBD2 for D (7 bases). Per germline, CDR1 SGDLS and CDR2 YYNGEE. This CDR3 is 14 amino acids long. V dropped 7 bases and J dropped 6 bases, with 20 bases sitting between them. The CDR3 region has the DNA TGTGCCAGCGGTGACAGCCGGGGGGACACCGAGCAGTACTTC. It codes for CASGDSRGDTEQYF. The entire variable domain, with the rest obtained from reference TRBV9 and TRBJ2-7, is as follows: DSGVTQTPKHLITATGQRVTLRCSPRSGDLSVYWYQQSLDQGLQFLIQYYNGEERAKGNILERFSAQQFPDLHSELNLSSLELGDSALYFCASGDSRGDTEQYFGPGTRLTVT.

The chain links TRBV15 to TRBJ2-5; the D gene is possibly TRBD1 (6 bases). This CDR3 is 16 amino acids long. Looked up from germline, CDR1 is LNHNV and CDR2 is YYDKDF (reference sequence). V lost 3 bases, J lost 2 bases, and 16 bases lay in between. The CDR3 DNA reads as TGTGCCACCAGCAGTTGGGCCGGGCAGGGGCAAGAGACCCAGTACTTC. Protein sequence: CATSSWAGQGQETQYF.

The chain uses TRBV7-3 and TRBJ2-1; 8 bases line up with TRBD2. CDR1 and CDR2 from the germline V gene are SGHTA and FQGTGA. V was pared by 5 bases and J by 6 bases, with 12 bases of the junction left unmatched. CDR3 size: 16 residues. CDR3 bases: TGTGCCAGCAGCATGTGGACTAGCTTGGGGACCAATGAGCAGTTCTTC. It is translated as CASSMWTSLGTNEQFF.

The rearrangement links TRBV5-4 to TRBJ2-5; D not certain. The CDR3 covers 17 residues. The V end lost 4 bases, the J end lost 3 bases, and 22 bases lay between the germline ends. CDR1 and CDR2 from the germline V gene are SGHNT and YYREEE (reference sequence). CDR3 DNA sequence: TGTGCCAGCAGCCCCAGTCCGGCAGGTGGTCCGAAAGAGACCCAGTACTTC. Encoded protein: CASSPSPAGGPKETQYF.

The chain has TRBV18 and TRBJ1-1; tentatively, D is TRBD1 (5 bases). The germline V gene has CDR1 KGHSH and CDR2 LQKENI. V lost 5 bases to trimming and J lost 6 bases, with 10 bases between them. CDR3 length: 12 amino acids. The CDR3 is CASSSQGPEAFF. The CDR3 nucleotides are TGTGCCAGCTCATCTCAGGGACCTGAAGCTTTCTTT.

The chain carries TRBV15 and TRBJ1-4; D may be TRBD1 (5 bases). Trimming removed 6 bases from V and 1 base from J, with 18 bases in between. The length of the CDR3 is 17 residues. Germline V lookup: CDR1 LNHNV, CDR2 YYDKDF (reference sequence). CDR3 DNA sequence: TGTGCCACCAGGAACCACCAACGGGGGATAACTAATGAAAAACTGTTTTTT. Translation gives CATRNHQRGITNEKLFF.

This CDR3 reads CASGLPPGANEQFF. In nucleotides, the CDR3 is TGTGCTAGTGGTTTGCCACCAGGGGCCAATGAGCAGTTCTTC. This rearrangement joins TRBV12-5 to TRBJ2-1; D perhaps matches TRBD1 (6 bases). Germline CDR1 LGHNT, CDR2 FRNRAP. This CDR3 region has 14 residues. With 2 bases removed from V and 6 bases from J, the gap between germline ends came to 11 bases.

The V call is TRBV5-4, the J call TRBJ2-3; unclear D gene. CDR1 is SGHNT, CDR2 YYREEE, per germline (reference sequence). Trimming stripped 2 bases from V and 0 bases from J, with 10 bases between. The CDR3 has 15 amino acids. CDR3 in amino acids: CASSFGGVSTDTQYF. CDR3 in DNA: TGTGCCAGCAGCTTCGGCGGAGTTAGCACAGATACGCAGTATTTT.

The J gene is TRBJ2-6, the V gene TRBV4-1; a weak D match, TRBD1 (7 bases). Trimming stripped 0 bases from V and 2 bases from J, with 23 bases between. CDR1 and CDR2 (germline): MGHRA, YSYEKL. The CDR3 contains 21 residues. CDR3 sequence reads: CASSQDRLWRGPRAGANVLTF. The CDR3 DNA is TGCGCCAGCAGCCAAGATAGGTTGTGGAGGGGGCCCCGGGCTGGGGCCAACGTCCTGACTTTC.

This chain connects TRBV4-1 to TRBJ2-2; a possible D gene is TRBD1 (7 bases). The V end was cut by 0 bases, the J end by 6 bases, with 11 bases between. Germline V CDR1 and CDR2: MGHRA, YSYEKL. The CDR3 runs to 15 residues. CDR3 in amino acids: CASSQDQGGAGELFF. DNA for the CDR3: TGCGCCAGCAGCCAAGATCAGGGGGGAGCCGGGGAGCTGTTTTTT.

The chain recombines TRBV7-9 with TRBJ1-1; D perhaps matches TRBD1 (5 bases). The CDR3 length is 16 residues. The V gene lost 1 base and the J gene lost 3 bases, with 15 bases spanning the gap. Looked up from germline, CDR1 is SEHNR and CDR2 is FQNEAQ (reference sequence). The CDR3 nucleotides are TGTGCCAGCAGCTTAGGATCGGCGGGGACCGACACTGAAGCTTTCTTT. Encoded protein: CASSLGSAGTDTEAFF.

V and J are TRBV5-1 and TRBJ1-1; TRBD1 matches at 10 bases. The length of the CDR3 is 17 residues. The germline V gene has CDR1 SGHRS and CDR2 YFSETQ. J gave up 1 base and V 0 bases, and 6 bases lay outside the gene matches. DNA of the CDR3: TGCGCCAGCAGCTTGGGACAGGGGGCGGGATCGAACACTGAAGCTTTCTTT. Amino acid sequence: CASSLGQGAGSNTEAFF.

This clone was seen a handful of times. This CDR3 is CASSSSLAGPTYEQYF. DNA for the CDR3: TGTGCCAGTAGTAGCTCGCTAGCGGGACCAACCTACGAGCAGTACTTC. V gene TRBV19 combines with J gene TRBJ2-7; 9 positions match TRBD2. Per germline, CDR1 LNHDA and CDR2 SQIVND (reference sequence). Trimming took 4 bases from V and 2 from J; bases not matched to a gene: 9. The CDR3 is 16 amino acids.

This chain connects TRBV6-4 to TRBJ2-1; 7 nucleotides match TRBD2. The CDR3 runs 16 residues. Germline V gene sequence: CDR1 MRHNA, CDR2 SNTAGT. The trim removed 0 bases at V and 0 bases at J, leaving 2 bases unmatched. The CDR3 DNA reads TGTGCCAGCAGTGACTCGGGCGGGAGCTCCTACAATGAGCAGTTCTTC. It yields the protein CASSDSGGSSYNEQFF.

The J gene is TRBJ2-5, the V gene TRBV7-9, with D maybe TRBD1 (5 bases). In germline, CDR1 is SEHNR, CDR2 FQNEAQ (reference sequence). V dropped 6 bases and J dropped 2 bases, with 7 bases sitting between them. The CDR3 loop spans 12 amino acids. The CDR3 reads CASRRQQETQYF. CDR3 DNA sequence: TGTGCCAGCAGGAGACAGCAAGAGACCCAGTACTTC.

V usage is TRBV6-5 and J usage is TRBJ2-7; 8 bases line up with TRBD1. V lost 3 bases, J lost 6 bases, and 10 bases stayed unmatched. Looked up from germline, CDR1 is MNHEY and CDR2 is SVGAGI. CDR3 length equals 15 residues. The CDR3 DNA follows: TGTGCCAGCAGTTATCCGGGACAGGTTATCAGCGAGCAGTACTTC. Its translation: CASSYPGQVISEQYF.

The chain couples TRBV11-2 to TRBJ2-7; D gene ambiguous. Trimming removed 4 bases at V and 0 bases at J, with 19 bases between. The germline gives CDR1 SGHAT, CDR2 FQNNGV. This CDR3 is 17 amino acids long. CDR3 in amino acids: CASSYPRSVITSYEQYF. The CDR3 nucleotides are TGTGCCAGCAGCTACCCAAGGTCGGTTATCACCTCCTACGAGCAGTACTTC.

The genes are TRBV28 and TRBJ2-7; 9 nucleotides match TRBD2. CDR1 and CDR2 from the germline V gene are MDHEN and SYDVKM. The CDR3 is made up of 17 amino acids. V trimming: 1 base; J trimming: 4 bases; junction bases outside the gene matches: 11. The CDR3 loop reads CASSLFLIAGVVYEQYF. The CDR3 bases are TGTGCCAGCAGTTTATTCCTCATAGCGGGAGTCGTGTACGAGCAGTACTTC.

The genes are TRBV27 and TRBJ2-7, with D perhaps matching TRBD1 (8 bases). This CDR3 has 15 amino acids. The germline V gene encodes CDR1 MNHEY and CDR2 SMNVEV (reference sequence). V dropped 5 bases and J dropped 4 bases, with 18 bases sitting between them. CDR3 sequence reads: CASSPNRGEGYEQYF. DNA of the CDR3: TGTGCCAGCAGTCCAAACAGGGGGGAGGGGTACGAGCAGTACTTC.

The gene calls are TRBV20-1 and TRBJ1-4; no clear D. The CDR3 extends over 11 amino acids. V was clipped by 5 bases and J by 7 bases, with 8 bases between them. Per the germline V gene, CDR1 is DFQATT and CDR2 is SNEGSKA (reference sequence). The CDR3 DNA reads TGCAGTGCTGAGGGCGTTGAAAAACTGTTTTTT. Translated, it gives CSAEGVEKLFF.